What follows are 14 T cell receptor beta chains derived from one specimen sequenced in a study of T cells in Graves' hyperthyroidism and ophthalmopathy. RNA transcripts were the template for amplifying TCR beta CDR3 regions. Researchers ran a first-round RT-PCR on the TCR CDR3 using the HTBI primer set. A single record per CDR3 protein comes from TCRdb applying MiXCR to the multiplex PCR reads. The repertoire includes roughly 420,000 distinct CDR3 sequences, roughly 13% of them detected once, and 5% to 6.5% sits in the top ten. Source material: blood. Receptor source: a woman younger than 30 with Graves' hyperthyroidism.

This clonotype was counted ten times or more. The chain couples TRBV28 to TRBJ2-3; tentative D call: TRBD2 (7 bases). V shed 3 bases and J shed 7 bases, with 29 bases lying between them. The CDR3 is 19 residues long. Germline loops: CDR1 MDHEN, CDR2 SYDVKM. CDR3 protein: CASSFPPGLAEGESYTQYF. For the CDR3, the DNA is TGTGCCAGCAGTTTTCCCCCGGGGCTAGCGGAGGGGGAGTCCTATACGCAGTATTTT.

This clonotype was seen repeatedly, ten times or more. This chain links TRBV28 with TRBJ1-2, with 7 bases that match TRBD1. CDR3 length equals 16 residues. Looked up from germline, CDR1 is MDHEN and CDR2 is SYDVKM. Trimming removed 3 bases from V and 4 bases from J; junction bases left unmatched: 11. DNA of the CDR3: TGTGCCAGCAGTTTGGAGGGGGGCAGGGGGATCTATGGCTACACCTTC. As protein: CASSLEGGRGIYGYTF.

This clonotype was seen at least ten times. This chain joins TRBV3-1 and TRBJ1-6, with TRBD1 identical over 7 bases. After removal of 2 bases from V and 10 bases from J, the junction contained 5 bases not matched to a gene. CDR1 LGHDT and CDR2 YNNKEL come from the germline V gene (reference sequence). CDR3 length: 14 residues. The CDR3 loop is CASSQRQGGSPLHF. CDR3 sequence (DNA): TGTGCCAGCAGCCAACGACAGGGTGGCTCACCCCTCCACTTT.

This clonotype was counted a few times. This chain joins TRBV7-3 and TRBJ1-2; 10 nucleotides align to TRBD1. The length of the CDR3 is 18 residues. Germline assignment: CDR1 SGHTA and CDR2 FQGTGA. V lost 5 bases to trimming and J lost 3 bases; unmatched junction nucleotides: 15. CDR3 DNA sequence: TGTGCCAGCAGCCTGGTACGACAGGGGGCACTAGGGGACTATGGCTACACCTTC. Amino acids: CASSLVRQGALGDYGYTF.

This clonotype was seen a handful of times. The gene calls are TRBV12-3 or TRBV12-4 and TRBJ1-3, with 9 bases identical to TRBD1. The CDR3 has 16 amino acids. V was pared by 4 bases and J by 1 base, with 5 bases of the junction left unmatched. CDR3 DNA sequence: TGTGCCAGCAGTTCAAGGACAGGGGAGTCTGGAAACACCATATATTTT. Translated, it gives CASSSRTGESGNTIYF.

The sample holds a few counts of this clonotype. The chain links TRBV27 to TRBJ2-7; perhaps TRBD2 as D (6 bases). CDR3 length: 13 amino acids. Germline V gene sequence: CDR1 MNHEY, CDR2 SMNVEV (reference sequence). V lost 8 bases and J 3 bases, leaving 14 bases between the germline ends. The CDR3 DNA is TGTGCCAGCGCCGCGGGACTGGGCTACGAGCAGTACTTC. Protein product: CASAAGLGYEQYF.

This clonotype showed up many times. V is TRBV2 and J is TRBJ2-7; 7 nucleotides line up with TRBD2. Germline CDR1 and CDR2: SNHLY and FYNNEI. The V and J ends lost 7 bases and 4 bases, in that order; junction bases with no gene match: 16. The CDR3 runs 16 residues. The CDR3 region is CASIKLAGEGLYEQYF. CDR3 nucleotides: TGTGCCAGCATTAAGCTGGCGGGAGAAGGTTTGTACGAGCAGTACTTC.

This clonotype was recorded many times. This sequence joins TRBV15 and TRBJ2-1; D not certain. Germline V gives CDR1 LNHNV, CDR2 YYDKDF (reference sequence). The CDR3 loop spans 14 amino acids. The ends were cut back, 1 base at V and 5 bases at J, with 9 bases in the middle. CDR3 nucleotides: TGTGCCACCAGCAGAGTAACCTGGGACAATGAGCAGTTCTTC. Translating gives CATSRVTWDNEQFF.

This clonotype has a count of ten or more. V gene TRBV12-3 or TRBV12-4 combines with J gene TRBJ1-1, with D unclear. This CDR3 contains 12 residues. The V gene lost 4 bases and the J gene lost 11 bases, with 14 bases spanning the gap. The CDR3 region has the DNA TGTGCCAGCAGTTCCTCGGGAGGGTTGGCTTTCTTT. Translated: CASSSSGGLAFF.

This clonotype was detected many times. The rearrangement joins TRBV29-1 to TRBJ2-3, with 10 bases identical to TRBD2. With 7 bases clipped from V and 7 bases from J, the junction kept 17 bases outside the gene matches. CDR1 is SQVTM, CDR2 ANQGSEA, per germline. The CDR3 sequence is 16 residues long. The DNA of the CDR3 is TGCAGCGCCCTCCTAACTAGCGGGATGGTCTTAAATACGCAGTATTTT. Residues: CSALLTSGMVLNTQYF.

The table lists this clonotype with a few counts. V is TRBV11-2 and J is TRBJ1-4, with TRBD1 matching 8 bases. J was trimmed by 10 bases and V by 1 base; bases with no gene match: 5. The germline V gene encodes CDR1 SGHAT and CDR2 FQNNGV. The CDR3 is 14 amino acids. CDR3 amino acids: CASSLGQGAGKLFF. The DNA for the CDR3 is TGTGCCAGCAGCTTAGGGCAGGGGGCGGGAAAACTGTTTTTT. Full variable domain (remainder filled in from reference TRBV11-2 and TRBJ1-4): EAGVAQSPRYKIIEKRQSVAFWCNPISGHATLYWYQQILGQGPKLLIQFQNNGVVDDSQLPKDRFSAERLKGVDSTLKIQPAKLEDSAVYLCASSLGQGAGKLFFGSGTQLSVL.

This clonotype appeared a few times. The chain is built from TRBV6-1 and TRBJ2-5, with 7 bases identical to TRBD1. The CDR3 totals 15 residues. CDR1 is MNHNS and CDR2 is SASEGT in the germline V gene. The ends lost 6 bases at V and 5 bases at J; junction bases unmatched: 12. The CDR3 sequence: CASRTTGNHMETQYF. The CDR3 DNA reads as TGTGCCAGCAGAACGACAGGGAATCACATGGAGACCCAGTACTTC.

In this sample, this clonotype turned up many times. The J gene is TRBJ1-1, the V gene TRBV2; D ambiguous. V gave up 2 bases and J gave up 3 bases, with 7 bases separating them. This CDR3 region has 13 residues. Per germline, CDR1 SNHLY and CDR2 FYNNEI. The CDR3 bases are TGTGCCAGCAGTGAATCAAGGGACACTGAAGCTTTCTTT. Amino acid sequence: CASSESRDTEAFF.

The table lists this clonotype with many counts. This chain links TRBV12-3 or TRBV12-4 with TRBJ2-5, with a weak D call TRBD2 (5 bases). This CDR3 spans 15 amino acids. With 5 bases removed from V and 1 base from J, the gap between germline ends came to 14 bases. CDR3 loop: CASSQVPRGQETQYF. CDR3 sequence (DNA): TGTGCCAGCAGTCAAGTGCCCCGGGGCCAAGAGACCCAGTACTTC.